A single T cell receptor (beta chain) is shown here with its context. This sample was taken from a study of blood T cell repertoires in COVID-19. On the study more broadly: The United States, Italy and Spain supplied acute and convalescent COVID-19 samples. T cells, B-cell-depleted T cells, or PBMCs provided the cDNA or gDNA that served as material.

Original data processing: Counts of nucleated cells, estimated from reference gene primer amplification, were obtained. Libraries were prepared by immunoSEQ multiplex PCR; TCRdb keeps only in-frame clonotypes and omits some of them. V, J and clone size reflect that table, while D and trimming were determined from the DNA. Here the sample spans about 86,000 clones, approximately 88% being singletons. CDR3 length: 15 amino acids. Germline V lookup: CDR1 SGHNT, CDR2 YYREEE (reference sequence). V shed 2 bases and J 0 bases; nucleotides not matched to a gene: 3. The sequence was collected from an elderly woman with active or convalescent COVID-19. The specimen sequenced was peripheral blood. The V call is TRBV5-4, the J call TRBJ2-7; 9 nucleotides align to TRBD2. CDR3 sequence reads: CASSLGAGGSYEQYF. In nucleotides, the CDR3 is TGTGCCAGCAGCTTAGGAGCGGGGGGCTCCTACGAGCAGTACTTC.